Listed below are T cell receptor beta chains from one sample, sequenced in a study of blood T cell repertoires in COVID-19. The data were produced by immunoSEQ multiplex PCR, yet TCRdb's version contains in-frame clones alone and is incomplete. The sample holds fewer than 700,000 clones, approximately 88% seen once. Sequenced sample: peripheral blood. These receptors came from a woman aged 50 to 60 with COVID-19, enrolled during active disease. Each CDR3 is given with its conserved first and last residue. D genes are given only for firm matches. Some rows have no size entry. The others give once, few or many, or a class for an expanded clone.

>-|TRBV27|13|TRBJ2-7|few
TGTGCCAGCAGTCCCCTAGAATCGTACGAGCAGTACTTC
CASSPLESYEQYF
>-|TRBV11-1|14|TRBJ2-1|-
TGTGCCAGCAGCGCTACGAATCCTAACAATGAGCAGTTCTTC
CASSATNPNNEQFF
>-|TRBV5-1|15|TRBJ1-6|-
TGCGCCAGCAGCCCCCGGGAGGGAAGGGATTCACCCCTCCACTTT
CASSPREGRDSPLHF
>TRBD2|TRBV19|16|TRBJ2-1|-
TGTGCCAGTAGTAGGGGACTAGCGGTTTCCTACAATGAGCAGTTCTTC
CASSRGLAVSYNEQFF
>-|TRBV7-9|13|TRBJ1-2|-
TGTGCCAGCAGCCAAACAGGGCACTATGGCTACACCTTC
CASSQTGHYGYTF
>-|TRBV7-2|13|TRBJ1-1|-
TGTGCCAGCAGCGCCGACAGCAACACTGAAGCTTTCTTT
CASSADSNTEAFF
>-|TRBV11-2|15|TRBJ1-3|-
TGTGCCAGCAGCTTAGCCAGCGCCTCGAAAGGCACCATATATTTT
CASSLASASKGTIYF
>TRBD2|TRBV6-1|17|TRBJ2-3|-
TGTGCCAGCAGTGGAGCGGGAGCGGGGGGCCACACAGATACGCAGTATTTT
CASSGAGAGGHTDTQYF
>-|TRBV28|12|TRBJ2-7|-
TGTGCCAGCAGGACAGCCTCCTACGAGCAGTACTTC
CASRTASYEQYF
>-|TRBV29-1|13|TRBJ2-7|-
TGCAGCGTTGGAGCAATACCCCTCGCCGAGCAGTACTTC
CSVGAIPLAEQYF
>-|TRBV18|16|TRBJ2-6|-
TGTGCCAGCTCCCCGACAGGAAGCTCTGGGGCCAACGTCCTGACTTTC
CASSPTGSSGANVLTF
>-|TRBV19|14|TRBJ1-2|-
TGTGCCAGTACCACCCGGGGTAAGAGGAATGGCTACACCTTC
CASTTRGKRNGYTF
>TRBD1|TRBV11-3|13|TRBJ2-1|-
TGTGCCAGCAGCATGGACAGGTATAGTGAGCAGTTCTTC
CASSMDRYSEQFF
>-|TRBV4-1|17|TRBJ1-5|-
TGCGCCAGCAGCCAAGTAACAGGCCTACTTAGCAATCAGCCCCAGCATTTT
CASSQVTGLLSNQPQHF
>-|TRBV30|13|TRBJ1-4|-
TGTGCCTGGAGTGTACAACAGGTCGAAAAACTGTTTTTT
CAWSVQQVEKLFF
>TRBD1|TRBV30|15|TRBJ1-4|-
TGTGCCTGGGGTACAAAAACAGGGGTTGGTGAAAAACTGTTTTTT
CAWGTKTGVGEKLFF
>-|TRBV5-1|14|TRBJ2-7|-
TGCGCCAGCAGCTTGGACAGAACAACGGTCGAGCAGTACTTC
CASSLDRTTVEQYF
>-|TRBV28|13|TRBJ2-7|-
TGTGCCAGCGCAACTAGCCCCACTTACGAGCAGTACTTC
CASATSPTYEQYF
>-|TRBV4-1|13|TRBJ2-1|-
TGCGCCAGCAGCCGCCCTTTAGGAGCTGAGCAGTTCTTC
CASSRPLGAEQFF
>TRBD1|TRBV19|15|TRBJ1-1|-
TGTGCCAGTACCCAGACGACAGGGGGCTACACTGAAGCTTTCTTT
CASTQTTGGYTEAFF
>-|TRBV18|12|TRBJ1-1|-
TGTGCCAGCTCTTCAGGGGCTGCTGAAGCTTTCTTT
CASSSGAAEAFF
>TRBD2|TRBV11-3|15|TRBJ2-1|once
TGTGCCAGCAGCTTACAGCGGGGGGGCATCGGTGAGCAGTTCTTC
CASSLQRGGIGEQFF
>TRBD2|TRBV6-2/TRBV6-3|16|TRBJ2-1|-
TGTGCCAGCAGCCCTCCTAGCGGGGGGGCCCTCGGTGAGCAGTTCTTC
CASSPPSGGALGEQFF
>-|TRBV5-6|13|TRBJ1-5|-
TGTGCCAGCAGCTTGGGAGCGCGGCAGCCCCAGCATTTT
CASSLGARQPQHF
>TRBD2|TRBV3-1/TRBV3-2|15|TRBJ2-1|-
TGTGCCAGCAGCCAAGGTGGGGGGGCCTACAATGAGCAGTTCTTC
CASSQGGGAYNEQFF
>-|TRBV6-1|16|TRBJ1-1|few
TGTGCCAGCAGTGAAGGCTTGGTCAGGGGAAGGGCTGAAGCTTTCTTT
CASSEGLVRGRAEAFF
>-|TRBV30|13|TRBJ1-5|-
TGTGCCTGGACCCACAGGAGGGATCAGCCCCAGCATTTT
CAWTHRRDQPQHF
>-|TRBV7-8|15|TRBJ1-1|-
TGTGCCAGCAGCCCGCAGGGACTGGGGAACACTGAAGCTTTCTTT
CASSPQGLGNTEAFF
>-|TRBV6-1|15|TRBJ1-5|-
TGTGCCAGCAGTGAAGGACCAGGGGGCAATCAGCCCCAGCATTTT
CASSEGPGGNQPQHF
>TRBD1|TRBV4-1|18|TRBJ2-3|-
TGCGCCAGCAGCCAAGATCAGATGGGACAGAGGTTATCAGATACGCAGTATTTT
CASSQDQMGQRLSDTQYF
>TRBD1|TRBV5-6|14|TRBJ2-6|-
TGTGCCAGCAGCTTGGGAGGGGGCCTTCAAGTCCTGACTTTC
CASSLGGGLQVLTF
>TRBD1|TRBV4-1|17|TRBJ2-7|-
TGCGCCAGCAGCCCTTTGGCCGGACAGGGGATTTTCTACGAGCAGTACTTC
CASSPLAGQGIFYEQYF
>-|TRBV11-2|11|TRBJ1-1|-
TGTGCCAGCAGCCAACGGACAGTAGCTTTCTTT
CASSQRTVAFF
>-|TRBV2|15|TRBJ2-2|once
TGTGCCAGCATAAAGGAGAAGCAAAGGACCGGGGAGCTGTTTTTT
CASIKEKQRTGELFF
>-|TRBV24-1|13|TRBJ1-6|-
TGTGCCACCAGTGAATCGTCGAATTCACCCCTCCACTTT
CATSESSNSPLHF
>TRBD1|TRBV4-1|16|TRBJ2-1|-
TGCGCCAGCAGCCTCGAAGCGACAGGGAACTGGGATGAGCAGTTCTTC
CASSLEATGNWDEQFF
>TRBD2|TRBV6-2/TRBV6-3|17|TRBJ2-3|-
TGTGCCAGCAGTTACACCCGACTAGCGGGAAGCACAGATACGCAGTATTTT
CASSYTRLAGSTDTQYF
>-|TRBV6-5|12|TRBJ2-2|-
TGTGCCAGCAGTTACTCCCTCCGGGAGCTGTTTTTT
CASSYSLRELFF
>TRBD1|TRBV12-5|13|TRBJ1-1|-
TGTGCTAGTGGCCGGCAAGGGGGCGGTGAAGCTTTCTTT
CASGRQGGGEAFF
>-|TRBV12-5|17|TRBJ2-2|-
TGTGCTAGTGGTTCCCCCCGGCTGGGACAGAACACCGGGGAGCTGTTTTTT
CASGSPRLGQNTGELFF